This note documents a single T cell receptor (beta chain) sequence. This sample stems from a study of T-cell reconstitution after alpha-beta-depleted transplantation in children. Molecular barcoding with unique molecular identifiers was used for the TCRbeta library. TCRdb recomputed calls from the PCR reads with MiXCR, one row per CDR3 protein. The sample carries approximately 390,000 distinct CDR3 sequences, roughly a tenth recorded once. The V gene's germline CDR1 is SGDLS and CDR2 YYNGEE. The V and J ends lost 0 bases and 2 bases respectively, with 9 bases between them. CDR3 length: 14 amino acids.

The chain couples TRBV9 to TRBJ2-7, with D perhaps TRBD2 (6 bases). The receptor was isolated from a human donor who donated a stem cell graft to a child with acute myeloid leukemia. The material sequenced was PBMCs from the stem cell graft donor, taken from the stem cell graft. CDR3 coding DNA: TGTGCCAGCAGCGTAGACGGAGGGACCTACGAGCAGTACTTC. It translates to CASSVDGGTYEQYF.